This TCR beta chain is drawn from a study of cytomegalovirus exposure and HLA in healthy donors (dated by TCRdb to the late 2010s). Study-wide context: An earlier analysis of 587 of the donors reported 276 Gb of sequence data and 117 million unique TCR beta sequences obtained from about 179 million T cells. Approximately 300 gigabases of sequencing data and tens of millions of unique TCR sequences were included in an early release covering 500 to 750 HLA-typed donors. The genetic ancestry cluster associated with self-reported Caucasian donors included about four fifths of the roughly 400 genotyped donors. The aim of the study was to test whether cataloging public T cell receptors could identify signatures of past pathogen exposure. The study used immunosequencing to profile the T cell repertoires of approximately 630 subjects and linked those repertoires to cytomegalovirus serostatus. In addition to the first cohort of approximately 670 subjects, a separate validation cohort of 120 different subjects was used. High-throughput TCR immunosequencing, statistical association of individual TCRs with disease status, and machine learning were combined to predict cytomegalovirus infection status. A later analysis re-examined previously published TCR beta repertoires from more than 600 donors and added high-resolution HLA genotyping to investigate patterns of TCR occurrence. Rather than drawing on any new phenotypic data, the later analysis identified candidate immune exposures from TCR beta sequences and the way those sequences occurred across donors. An earlier analysis of approximately 630 of the donors applied high-throughput TCR beta sequencing to assess whether each TCR beta V gene segment acted as functional or pseudogenic. Donor age, sex, ethnicity and CMV serostatus were compiled alongside the repertoire data. In a later genetic analysis, genome-wide SNP genotypes for 398 of the 666 donors were used, and that subset was treated as a discovery cohort. Every discovery cohort repertoire had been produced on one sequencing platform. HLA typing included class I and class II loci at four-digit resolution. Typing coverage varied by locus: roughly 620-640 donors for A, B, C, DRB1 and DQB1; roughly 510 for DQA1; some 610 for DPA1; fewer than 480 for DPB1. Four or five DR-DQ haplotypes were handled as single units for association and clustering, since linkage in the cohort was strong. Among almost 400 genotyped donors of the cohort, an average of roughly 240,000 unique TCR beta nucleotide sequences were sequenced per donor, around 20% of them non-productive. Beyond this particular receptor, the publication reports: An association between a missense DCLRE1C variant and V-gene and J-gene trimming of TCR beta chains was found in a later genetic analysis and replicated in an independent cohort. Only TCR beta chains were sequenced in this cohort, and the absence of alpha or paired-chain data limited detectable features. When HLA alleles, especially DR and DQ, strongly co-occurred, TCR associations were difficult to assign to individual alleles. Cytomegalovirus status was reported to be diagnosed by the classifier with high specificity and sensitivity in both the original and validation cohorts. According to the authors, the approach could potentially be generalized to other disease states and immunological phenotypes. Most TCR sequences were seen in very few donors, while some public TCRs were found in many individuals. Because the 87-base-pair reads could not distinguish some IMGT-functional V segments, including TRBV6-2 and TRBV6-3, those segments were excluded. The earlier analysis of about 600 of the donors excluded 15 to 20 rarely observed V segments, including chromosome 9 orphons, because counts were too low. The study listed 164 TCR beta chains as associated with cytomegalovirus. Linkage disequilibrium might explain the correlated functional status among segregating V segments, but an unknown experimental factor could not be ruled out. A cluster of highly shared sequence variants was judged likely to represent a technical artifact of the sequencing pipeline. Compared with equally common non-associated chains, HLA-associated TCR beta chains in a later analysis were more clonally expanded and had lower generation probabilities. In a later analysis, the rate of TCR association differed among HLA loci, with DRB1 alleles having the most associated TCRs and HLA-C alleles having the fewest. In an earlier analysis of about 550 of the donors, most TCR beta V segments were observed in productive rearrangements about 90% or about 30% of the time, broadly matching IMGT annotations. The presence/absence analyses assumed that sequencing depth was roughly uniform across donors, and that assumption may not be true. HLA typing was unavailable for some donors at each locus, so association tests used only the typed subset. In a later analysis, several top co-occurrence clusters were reported to appear linked to parvovirus B19, influenza, CMV and Epstein-Barr virus. Immune exposure information for the cohort was limited to CMV serostatus. A further reported finding was that TCR beta sequences accurately predicted the HLA-A and HLA-B alleles for most subjects in the first cohort. According to a later genetic analysis, donors in an Asian-associated ancestry cluster had fewer N-insertions in productive TCRs than the roughly 660-donor mean. Three of the identified cytomegalovirus-associated TCR beta chains were confirmed in vitro to be specific for cytomegalovirus antigens. In a later analysis, most CMV-associated TCR beta chains were found to appear HLA-restricted, with HLA associations seemingly driven largely by CMV exposure. At a false discovery rate of 0.05, a later analysis linked under 20,000 TCR beta sequences to specific HLA alleles.

Worth noting for this clone: It has no known antigen specificity. The record has no base qualities; no much larger clone is one base away.

CDR3 length: 15 amino acids, cysteine to phenylalanine. The CDR3 DNA has 45 bases and is translated from base 1. Trimming at the junction amounts to 5 bases on V and 2 bases on J, and the germline ends lie 13 bases apart. CDR1 and CDR2 (MNHEY, SMNVEV) derive from the germline V gene (reference sequence). The cohort comprised around 690 healthy bone marrow donors. At the time of sampling, all cohort members were nominally healthy, though unrecorded immune exposures were likely present. The donor tested CMV seropositive, placing the donor among the approximately 310 seropositive members of the cohort. Each donor provided a peripheral blood sample, and peripheral blood mononuclear cells were used for TCR beta sequencing. The Qiagen DNeasy Blood Extraction Kit was used to extract genomic DNA from the blood cell samples. Receptor libraries were prepared by the immunoSEQ multiplex PCR assay. A mixture of 60 forward primers for TCR Vbeta segments and 13 reverse primers for TCR Jbeta segments was used in the multiplex PCR. The CDR3 region of rearranged TCR beta genes was amplified from genomic DNA with a multiplex PCR assay. Amplified TCR beta libraries were sequenced as 87-base-pair reads on the Illumina HiSeq System. From the authors' description of their analysis: Across the roughly 700 repertoires, a later analysis counted some 80 million unique TCR beta chains, 9.5 million to 12 million of which were shared by at least two donors. Raw reads were error-corrected and collapsed into unique sequences with a nearest-neighbor algorithm that merged closely related sequences to remove PCR and sequencing errors. CDR3 sequences were aligned to IMGT reference sequences to assign V, D and J gene segments. For a sequence to be retained, at least a six-nucleotide match to both a V gene segment and a J gene segment was required. Rearrangements were called productive when the CDR3 lacked stop codons and stayed in frame with V and J; all others were non-productive. Following IMGT convention, CDR3 was defined as the stretch from the second conserved V-encoded cysteine up to the conserved J-encoded phenylalanine. The earlier analysis of roughly 590 of the donors excluded sequences that lacked an unambiguous match to a single V gene segment. In an earlier analysis of roughly 500 of the donors, V segments were called functional above 56.7% productive rearrangements and were called segregating when the between-donor standard deviation exceeded 5%. To diagnose cytomegalovirus status from the catalog of TCR beta chain sequences, a statistical classification framework was built. In a later analysis, TCR nucleotide sequences were compared against IMGT/GENE-DB human TR gene sequences so that V and J genes could be assigned. In a later analysis, CDR3 sequences and most-parsimonious VDJ recombination scenarios were assigned using the TCRdist pipeline. In a later analysis, each TCR beta chain was defined by its CDR3 amino acid sequence together with its V-gene family, and reads lacking a unique V-gene family were excluded. To address suspected cross-contamination and a sequencing artifact, a later analysis removed approximately 600 highly shared, low-generation-probability nucleotide sequences. In a later analysis, a clonal expansion index was calculated for each public chain from normalized within-repertoire ranks of inferred template counts. In a later analysis, generation probabilities were computed with a VDJ recombination model fitted to out-of-frame rearrangements, and the resulting probabilities were checked against IGoR. Hypergeometric tests were used in a later analysis to score TCR-TCR, TCR-HLA and TCR-CMV co-occurrence, with a repertoire-size bias correction applied to the TCR pairs. False discovery rates were estimated in a later analysis by permuting HLA or CMV assignments 20 times. In a later analysis, co-occurring TCRs were grouped using DBSCAN, and TCRdist sequence similarity was added for clustering within HLA-allele-positive subsets. Repertoires with fewer than 30,000 or more than 120,000 public chains, plus five repertoires with anomalous nucleotide sharing, were excluded from co-occurrence clustering. What TCRdb holds here is the immuneACCESS table cut down to in-frame rearrangements. Part of the clones is not present; checked against another copy, under half of the missing clones reflect an unresolved V gene, and the others are unexplained. The V and J calls and clone size come from that table; D and trimming were worked out from the DNA. The sample includes more than 65,000 clones, with roughly four fifths observed a single time. Jointly, the top ten make up 11% of the sample.

Input material: PBMCs. The receptor comes from a woman aged 60-75 years in good health and CMV-seropositive. The V gene is TRBV27 and the J gene is TRBJ1-5; the D gene is perhaps TRBD1, from 6 matching bases. The DNA is TGTGCCAGCAGTCCCTCACAGGGACGCAATCAGCCCCAGCATTTT. Translation gives CASSPSQGRNQPQHF.